This entry describes one TCR beta chain. Its antigen specificity is not known. Qualities for individual bases were not recorded, and no much larger clone is one base off. Using the deep immunoSEQ assay, TCR CDR3 regions were amplified from genomic DNA by multiplex PCR. For each cell subset, the extracted genomic DNA was distributed evenly across all wells of several immunoSEQ 96-well plates, and each plate served as one replicate. For unsorted PBMC, each replicate PCR was loaded with approximately 320 ng genomic DNA, equivalent to about 30,000 T cell genomes. Genomic DNA from unsorted PBMC was sequenced over ten immunoSEQ deep assay plates. The purified libraries were quantified using a Qubit 3.0 fluorometer, sized with a Bioanalyzer 2100, and then quantified again using the KAPA Library Quantification kit. Every immunoSEQ 96-well plate was sequenced on a separate single-read 150-cycle Illumina NextSeq 550 flow cell. Processing in the source paper ran as follows. Because the immunoSEQ output held only junctional sequences and lacked quality scores, the filtering could not match the filtering applied to full-length reads. To assign V/J genes and CDR3, sequences were annotated against IMGT germline references using PyIR, a Python wrapper for IgBLAST v1.9. Reads were removed for weak V/J assignments (E-value above 1e-6), missing CDR3, stop codons, out-of-frame junctions, or ambiguous translated residues. V3J clonotypes were defined by identical inferred V gene, J gene, and CDR3 amino acid sequence. Percentage overlap between repertoires was calculated by dividing the number of shared unique clonotypes by the size of the smaller repertoire. Repertoire richness was assessed with RTK rarefaction, the Chao1 estimator, and Recon v2.1 estimates of unobserved clonotypes. Sourced from immuneACCESS, this table was stored by TCRdb with only in-frame sequences that have V and J called. A share of the clones is absent; for the studies checked, an unresolved V gene accounts for under half, and the remainder has no known explanation. V, J and clone size are those of that table, while D and trimming were read from the DNA. The sample table holds fewer than 550,000 clones, of which roughly 79% were seen once. The ten largest clones capture 9.5% to 15% of the sample.

The data were obtained in a study of shared clonotypes between healthy human individuals (dated by TCRdb to the early 2020s). Study-level background: The cohort included three men and a couple of women between 18 and 49 years of age. To estimate repertoire size and how much clonotypes are shared between individuals, the study performed deep sequencing of blood TCR repertoires from roughly five healthy adults. To increase sequencing depth and limit assay-specific biases, different laboratories used diverse techniques to prepare libraries and sequence TCR repertoires. Each donor's leukapheresis produced roughly between about 0.8 and 8.9 billion PBMCs.

Healthy HIV-negative adults with no recently reported acute infections or vaccinations were included as donors. Only Caucasian adults living in Nashville, Tennessee, USA were represented among the donors. For unsorted samples, 70 million to 95 million PBMCs were counted, and genomic DNA was extracted using the QIAamp DNA Blood Mini kit. Blood was obtained by leukapheresis, after which PBMCs were separated by Ficoll-Histopaque density gradient centrifugation and cryopreserved in liquid nitrogen vapor phase. The research as a whole found: Based on pairwise subsampling, the degree of clonotype sharing among donors was expected to be affected by sequencing depth. Because the study included only a small number of donors, the genetic and exposure-history diversity represented was limited. Sampling was restricted to blood, and TCR repertoires in tissue are likely to differ from TCR repertoires in blood.

Trimming takes 6 bases from V and 6 bases from J, and the germline ends sit 15 bases apart. CDR1 and CDR2 were assigned from the germline V gene (reference sequence) as MNHEY and SMNVEV. The CDR3, cysteine through phenylalanine, is 13 amino acids long. Only the CDR3 DNA stays, 39 bases, in frame from base 1. This TCR derives from a woman in her 40s in good health. Some clones in this sample may be carry-over from other donors' samples. Sequences were obtained from PBMCs. Recombination connected TRBV27 to TRBJ2-7; the D segment cannot be called with confidence. In nucleotides, the sequence is TGTGCCAGCAGATCGGTGGTAGTTGGCGAGCAGTACTTC. Translation gives CASRSVVVGEQYF.